This is a list of T cell receptor beta chains from one sample in a study of cytomegalovirus exposure and HLA in healthy donors. Generated by immunoSEQ multiplex PCR, the TCRdb table keeps only in-frame clones and is missing some. The sample includes some 150,000 clones, 70% to 80% seen only once; the top ten take about 4.5%. The sample consisted of PBMCs. The receptors shown here come from a middle-aged man in good health and CMV-seronegative. Both conserved end residues are part of each CDR3. The D gene is left open where the match is weak. Size tells how often a clone was seen (once, few, many) or the class of an expanded clone, and some rows leave it out.

>few|TRBJ2-3|.|TRBV5-4
CASSDPRGQRTQYF
TGTGCCAGCAGCGATCCACGTGGACAAAGAACGCAGTATTTT
>.|TRBJ1-2|TRBD1|TRBV6-1
CASRRQGFHGYTF
TGTGCCAGCAGACGACAGGGGTTTCATGGCTACACCTTC
>few|TRBJ2-2|TRBD1|TRBV5-1
CASSPGQGGGELFF
TGCGCCAGCAGCCCCGGACAGGGTGGCGGGGAGCTGTTTTTT
>.|TRBJ2-2|.|TRBV5-6
CASSFRGGRTGELFF
TGTGCCAGCAGCTTTAGGGGGGGCCGGACCGGGGAGCTGTTTTTT
>.|TRBJ1-4|.|TRBV7-9
CASSDGLMAGGEKLFF
TGTGCCAGCAGCGACGGCCTTATGGCAGGTGGTGAAAAACTGTTTTTT
>.|TRBJ2-1|.|TRBV4-2
CASSQQGFNEQFF
TGTGCCAGCAGCCAGCAGGGTTTCAATGAGCAGTTCTTC
>.|TRBJ2-7|TRBD1|TRBV9
CASSATGTGDYEQYF
TGTGCCAGCAGCGCGACCGGGACAGGGGACTACGAGCAGTACTTC
>.|TRBJ2-3|TRBD1|TRBV28
CASSLSDRGRYGGRDTQYF
TGTGCCAGCAGTTTATCCGACAGGGGGCGGTATGGGGGGAGAGATACGCAGTATTTT
>.|TRBJ2-1|TRBD2|TRBV9
CASSVDSGGASNEQFF
TGTGCCAGCAGCGTTGATAGCGGGGGGGCCTCGAATGAGCAGTTCTTC
>.|TRBJ2-2|.|TRBV28
CASQALNTGELFF
TGTGCCAGCCAGGCCCTAAACACCGGGGAGCTGTTTTTT
>.|TRBJ2-1|TRBD2|TRBV5-1
CASSPGGPFGNEQFF
TGCGCCAGCAGCCCGGGGGGGCCGTTTGGCAATGAGCAGTTCTTC
>.|TRBJ2-7|TRBD2|TRBV6-5
CASSRTGTSTYEQYF
TGTGCCAGCAGCCGAACCGGGACTAGTACCTACGAGCAGTACTTC
>.|TRBJ1-5|.|TRBV19
CASSMRQSNQPQHF
TGTGCCAGTAGTATGAGACAGAGCAATCAGCCCCAGCATTTT
>.|TRBJ2-5|.|TRBV14
CASSQDALLFGTQYF
TGTGCCAGCAGCCAAGATGCCCTGCTGTTCGGGACCCAGTACTTC
>.|TRBJ2-3|.|TRBV4-2
CASSQGTNRRGLTDTQYF
TGTGCCAGCAGCCAGGGGACGAATAGGAGGGGACTCACAGATACGCAGTATTTT
>once|TRBJ1-2|TRBD1|TRBV7-9
CASGRTGGDYGYTF
TGTGCCAGCGGGAGAACAGGGGGCGACTATGGCTACACCTTC
>.|TRBJ2-3|TRBD2|TRBV10-3
CAITGEPPGLALAQYF
TGTGCCATCACCGGTGAACCTCCGGGACTAGCGTTGGCGCAGTATTTT
>few|TRBJ2-1|.|TRBV7-3
CASSLFKGYEQFF
TGTGCCAGCAGCTTGTTTAAGGGGTATGAGCAGTTCTTC
>once|TRBJ1-1|.|TRBV10-3
CATSTYGNTEAFF
TGTGCCACCTCGACATATGGGAACACTGAAGCTTTCTTT
>.|TRBJ1-2|.|TRBV12-5
CASGFGGSLGGYTF
TGTGCTAGTGGTTTTGGGGGCTCCCTGGGGGGCTACACCTTC
>.|TRBJ1-5|.|TRBV6-4
CASSPVLNQPQHF
TGTGCCAGCAGTCCTGTCCTCAATCAGCCCCAGCATTTT
>.|TRBJ2-1|TRBD1|TRBV15
CATSSQGTGRIEQFF
TGTGCCACCAGCAGCCAAGGGACAGGGAGGATTGAGCAGTTCTTC
>.|TRBJ1-6|TRBD1|TRBV2
CASTGQGGPSPLHF
TGTGCCAGCACGGGACAGGGAGGACCATCACCCCTCCACTTT
>.|TRBJ2-1|TRBD1|TRBV10-3
CAIRGTGYNEQFF
TGTGCCATCAGAGGGACAGGTTACAATGAGCAGTTCTTC
>.|TRBJ1-2|TRBD1|TRBV10-3
CAISESRDRGNYGYTF
TGTGCCATCAGTGAGAGTCGGGACAGGGGGAACTATGGCTACACCTTC
>.|TRBJ1-5|.|TRBV5-1
CASSLDSSNQPQHF
TGCGCCAGCAGCCTTGACAGCTCCAATCAGCCCCAGCATTTT
>.|TRBJ1-2|TRBD1|TRBV30
CAIRGQVQAYGYTF
TGTGCCATCCGAGGACAGGTTCAAGCCTATGGCTACACCTTC
>.|TRBJ1-4|.|TRBV19
CASSKTTGSTNEKLFF
TGTGCCAGTAGTAAAACAACAGGGTCGACTAATGAAAAACTGTTTTTT
>.|TRBJ2-5|.|TRBV11-2
CASSPSGLTGTQYF
TGTGCCAGCAGCCCCTCCGGGTTGACGGGGACCCAGTACTTC
>.|TRBJ1-1|.|TRBV7-8
CASSTPRGSNTEAFF
TGTGCCAGCAGCACCCCGAGGGGGTCGAACACTGAAGCTTTCTTT
>.|TRBJ1-1|TRBD1|TRBV30
CAWKTGLNTEAFF
TGTGCCTGGAAGACAGGGCTGAACACTGAAGCTTTCTTT
>once|TRBJ1-2|TRBD1|TRBV7-9
CASSDPTGSYGYTF
TGTGCCAGCAGCGATCCGACAGGGAGCTATGGCTACACCTTC
>.|TRBJ2-1|.|TRBV6-5
CASRRGAYNEQFF
TGTGCCAGCAGACGGGGGGCGTACAATGAGCAGTTCTTC
>.|TRBJ2-5|.|TRBV6-1
CASSEVGGETQYF
TGTGCCAGCAGTGAAGTGGGGGGAGAGACCCAGTACTTC
>once|TRBJ2-5|TRBD2|TRBV5-1
CASSVLTSGGAGETQYF
TGCGCCAGCAGCGTACTGACTAGCGGGGGGGCCGGGGAGACCCAGTACTTC
>.|TRBJ1-4|TRBD1|TRBV4-1
CASSTQTGGGTNEKLFF
TGCGCCAGCAGCACCCAGACAGGGGGTGGGACTAATGAAAAACTGTTTTTT
>few|TRBJ2-3|.|TRBV5-1
CASSLDGRVMSDTQYF
TGCGCCAGCAGCTTGGATGGCAGGGTGATGTCAGATACGCAGTATTTT
>.|TRBJ2-7|TRBD2|TRBV29-1
CSVEGSGSRRDEQYF
TGCAGCGTTGAAGGTAGCGGGTCCCGAAGGGACGAGCAGTACTTC
>few|TRBJ2-7|TRBD2|TRBV7-9
CASSLVGLAGGYEQYF
TGTGCCAGCAGCTTAGTGGGGCTAGCGGGGGGCTACGAGCAGTACTTC
>.|TRBJ2-7|.|TRBV2
CASSDRSEQYF
TGTGCCAGCAGTGACCGGTCCGAGCAGTACTTC
>.|TRBJ2-2|.|TRBV6-5
CASSYSGNTGELFF
TGTGCCAGCAGTTATTCGGGGAACACCGGGGAGCTGTTTTTT
>.|TRBJ2-1|.|TRBV25-1
CASSESYEQFF
TGTGCCAGCAGTGAATCATATGAGCAGTTCTTC
>.|TRBJ2-1|TRBD2|TRBV4-1
CASSQERVAGDEQFF
TGCGCCAGCAGCCAAGAGAGGGTAGCGGGGGATGAGCAGTTCTTC
>.|TRBJ2-3|.|TRBV5-1
CASSQFSGGTDTQYF
TGCGCCAGCAGCCAATTTAGTGGTGGCACAGATACGCAGTATTTT
>few|TRBJ2-3|.|TRBV9
CASGGAGTDTQYF
TGTGCCAGCGGGGGGGCCGGAACAGATACGCAGTATTTT